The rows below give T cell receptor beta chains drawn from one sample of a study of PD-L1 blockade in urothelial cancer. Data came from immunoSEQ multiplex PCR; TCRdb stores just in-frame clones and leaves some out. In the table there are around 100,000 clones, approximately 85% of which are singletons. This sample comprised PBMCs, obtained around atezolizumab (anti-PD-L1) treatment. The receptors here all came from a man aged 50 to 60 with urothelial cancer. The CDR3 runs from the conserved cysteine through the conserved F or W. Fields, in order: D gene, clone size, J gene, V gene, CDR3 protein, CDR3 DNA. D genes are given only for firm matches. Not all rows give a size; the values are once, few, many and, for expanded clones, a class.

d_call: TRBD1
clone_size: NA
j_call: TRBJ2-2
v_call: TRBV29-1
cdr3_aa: CSVGWTGGLSNTGELFF
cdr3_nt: TGCAGCGTCGGCTGGACAGGGGGGTTGTCGAACACCGGGGAGCTGTTTTTT

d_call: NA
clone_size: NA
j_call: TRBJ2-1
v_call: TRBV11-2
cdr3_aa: CASSLMPDNEQFF
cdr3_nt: TGTGCCAGCAGCTTAATGCCAGACAATGAGCAGTTCTTC

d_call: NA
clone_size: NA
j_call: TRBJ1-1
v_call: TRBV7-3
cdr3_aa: CASSLLGSTEAFF
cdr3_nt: TGTGCCAGCAGCTTACTGGGGAGCACTGAAGCTTTCTTT

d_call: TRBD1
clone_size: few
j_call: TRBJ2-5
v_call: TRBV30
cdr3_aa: CAWSDTGTAKETQYF
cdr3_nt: TGTGCCTGGAGTGACACCGGGACAGCTAAAGAGACCCAGTACTTC

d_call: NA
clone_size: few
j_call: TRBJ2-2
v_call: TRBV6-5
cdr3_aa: CASRYGRSKVGELFF
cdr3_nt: TGTGCCAGCAGATATGGAAGGAGTAAGGTCGGGGAGCTGTTTTTT

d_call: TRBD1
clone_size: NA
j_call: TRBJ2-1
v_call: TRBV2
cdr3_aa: CASSGTTGAAYNEQFF
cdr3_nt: TGTGCCAGCAGTGGAACAACAGGGGCAGCCTACAATGAGCAGTTCTTC

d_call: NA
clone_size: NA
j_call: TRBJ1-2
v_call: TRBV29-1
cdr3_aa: CSVSTGTTRGYTF
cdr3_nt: TGCAGCGTTTCGACAGGTACAACGCGGGGCTACACCTTC

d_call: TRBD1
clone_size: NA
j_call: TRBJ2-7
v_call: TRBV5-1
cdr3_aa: CASRHGTAYEQYF
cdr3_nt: TGCGCCAGCAGACATGGGACAGCCTACGAGCAGTACTTC

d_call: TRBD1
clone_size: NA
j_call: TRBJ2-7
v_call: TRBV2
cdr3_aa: CASTRDSPYEQYF
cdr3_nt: TGTGCCAGCACCCGGGACAGCCCCTACGAGCAGTACTTC

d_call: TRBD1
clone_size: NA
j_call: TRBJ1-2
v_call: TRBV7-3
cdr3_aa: CASSPTGMYGYTF
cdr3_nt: TGTGCCAGCAGCCCGACAGGGATGTATGGCTACACCTTC

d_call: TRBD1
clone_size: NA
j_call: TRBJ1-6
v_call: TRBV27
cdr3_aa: CASRRRDREPPLHF
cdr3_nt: TGTGCCAGCAGAAGGCGGGACAGAGAGCCGCCCCTCCACTTT

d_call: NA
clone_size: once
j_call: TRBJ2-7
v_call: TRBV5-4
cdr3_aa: CASSLDGPYEQYF
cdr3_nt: TGTGCCAGCAGCTTGGACGGTCCCTACGAGCAGTACTTC

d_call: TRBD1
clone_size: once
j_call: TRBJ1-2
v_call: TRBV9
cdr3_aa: CASSGATGQVVNYGYTF
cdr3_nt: TGTGCCAGCAGCGGCGCAACGGGACAGGTCGTCAACTATGGCTACACCTTC

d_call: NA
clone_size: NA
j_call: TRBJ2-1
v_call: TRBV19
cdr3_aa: CASAKDWMNEQFF
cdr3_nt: TGTGCCAGCGCTAAGGACTGGATGAATGAGCAGTTCTTC

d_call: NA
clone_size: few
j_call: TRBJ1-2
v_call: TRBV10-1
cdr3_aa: CASSGGLFSYTF
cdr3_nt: TGCGCCAGCAGTGGTGGCTTGTTCAGCTACACCTTC

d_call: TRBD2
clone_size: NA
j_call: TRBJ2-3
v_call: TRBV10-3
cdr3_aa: CAISEGGRSTDTQYF
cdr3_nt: TGTGCCATCAGTGAAGGCGGGAGGAGCACAGATACGCAGTATTTT

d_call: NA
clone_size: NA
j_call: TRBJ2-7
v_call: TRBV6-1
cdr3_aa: CASSDGGTQQKGQYF
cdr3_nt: TGTGCCAGCAGTGACGGCGGGACTCAACAAAAGGGGCAGTACTTC

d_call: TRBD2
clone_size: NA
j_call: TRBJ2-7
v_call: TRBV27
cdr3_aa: CASSLSMASGYEQYF
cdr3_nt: TGTGCCAGCAGTTTATCGATGGCTAGCGGCTACGAGCAGTACTTC

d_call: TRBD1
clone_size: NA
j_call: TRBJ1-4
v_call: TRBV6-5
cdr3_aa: CASSQIGTGNEKLFF
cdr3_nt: TGTGCCAGCAGTCAGATCGGGACAGGGAATGAAAAACTGTTTTTT

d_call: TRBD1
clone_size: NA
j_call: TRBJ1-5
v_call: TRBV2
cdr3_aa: CASRGTGDQPQHF
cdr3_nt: TGTGCCAGCAGGGGGACAGGAGATCAGCCCCAGCATTTT

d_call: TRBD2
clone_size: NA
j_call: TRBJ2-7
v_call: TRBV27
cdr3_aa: CASGNPGLAPYEQYF
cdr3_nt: TGTGCCAGCGGCAACCCGGGACTAGCACCCTACGAGCAGTACTTC

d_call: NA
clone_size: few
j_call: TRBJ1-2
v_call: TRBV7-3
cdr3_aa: CASSLTPGPDYGYTF
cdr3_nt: TGTGCCAGCAGCTTAACTCCGGGTCCAGACTATGGCTACACCTTC

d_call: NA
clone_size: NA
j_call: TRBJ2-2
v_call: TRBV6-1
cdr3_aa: CASSELRNSPGELFF
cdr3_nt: TGTGCCAGCAGTGAATTGAGGAACTCACCCGGGGAGCTGTTTTTT

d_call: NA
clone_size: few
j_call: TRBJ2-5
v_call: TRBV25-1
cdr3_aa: CASSELRETQYF
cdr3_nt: TGTGCCAGCAGTGAATTGCGAGAGACCCAGTACTTC

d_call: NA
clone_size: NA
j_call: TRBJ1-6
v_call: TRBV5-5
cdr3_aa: CASSSRVGNSPLHF
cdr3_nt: TGTGCCAGCAGCTCCAGGGTGGGTAATTCACCCCTCCACTTT

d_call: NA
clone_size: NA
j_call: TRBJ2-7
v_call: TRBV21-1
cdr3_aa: CASSAPTGTGAYEQYF
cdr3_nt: TGTGCCAGCAGCGCCCCAACCGGGACAGGGGCCTACGAGCAGTACTTC

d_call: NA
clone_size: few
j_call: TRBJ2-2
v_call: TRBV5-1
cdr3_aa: CASSLDSSGELFF
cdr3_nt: TGCGCCAGCAGCTTGGACAGCTCCGGGGAGCTGTTTTTT

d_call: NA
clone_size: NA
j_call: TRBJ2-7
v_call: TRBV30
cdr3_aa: CAWNRGKAYEQYF
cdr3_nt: TGTGCCTGGAACCGGGGAAAGGCCTACGAGCAGTACTTC